A single sample gave rise to the 15 T cell receptor beta chains below, sequenced in a study of T cells in Graves' hyperthyroidism and ophthalmopathy. Regions amplified from RNA transcripts were the TCR beta CDR3 regions. Researchers ran a first-round RT-PCR on the TCR CDR3 using the HTBI primer set. TCRdb re-analysed the multiplex PCR reads in MiXCR, keeping a single row per CDR3 protein. The sample records around 340,000 distinct CDR3 sequences, approximately 17% being singletons. The sequenced material came from blood. These receptors were collected from a man aged 30 to 45 with Graves' hyperthyroidism.

This clonotype was seen repeatedly, ten times or more. The chain has TRBV25-1 and TRBJ2-3; a weak D match, TRBD1 (6 bases). CDR1 MGHDK and CDR2 SYGVNS come from the germline V gene. This CDR3 contains 15 residues. V was clipped by 6 bases and J by 6 bases, with 19 bases between them. CDR3 amino acids: CASRKRTAGADTQYF. CDR3 bases: TGTGCCAGCAGGAAGAGGACAGCAGGAGCGGATACGCAGTATTTT.

V usage is TRBV11-3 and J usage is TRBJ2-1; 10 nucleotides align to TRBD2. The germline CDR1 and CDR2 sequences are SGHNT and YENEEA. CDR3 length: 16 amino acids. Trimming at V came to 5 bases and at J to 4 bases, leaving 8 bases not matched to a gene. CDR3 loop: CASSLAGTSAYNEQFF. The CDR3 DNA sequence: TGTGCCAGCAGCCTAGCCGGGACTAGCGCTTACAATGAGCAGTTCTTC.

The chain employs TRBV19 and TRBJ2-1, with D possibly being TRBD1 (6 bases). The CDR3 extends over 15 amino acids. Germline V gene lookup returns CDR1 LNHDA and CDR2 SQIVND (reference sequence). Trimming stripped 5 bases from V and 8 bases from J, with 19 bases between. CDR3 nucleotide sequence: TGTGCCAGTAGTCGCTTCAGTCCCCAGGGGTATGAGCAGTTCTTC. Encoded protein: CASSRFSPQGYEQFF.

A few counts support this clonotype. The V call is TRBV5-5, the J call TRBJ1-1; TRBD1 might be the D (5 bases). CDR1 is SGHKS and CDR2 is YYEKEE in the germline V gene (reference sequence). CDR3 length: 13 residues. Trimming pared 2 bases from V and 8 bases from J, leaving 13 bases between. The CDR3, as DNA: TGTGCCAGCAGCTTATGGGACGGACCAGAAGCTTTCTTT. Translated: CASSLWDGPEAFF.

This clonotype occurred a few times. The chain couples TRBV19 to TRBJ2-1, with TRBD1 as a possible D gene (6 bases). The CDR3 loop spans 14 amino acids. Germline V gene lookup returns CDR1 LNHDA and CDR2 SQIVND (reference sequence). Trimming stripped 10 bases from V and 3 bases from J, with 16 bases between. The CDR3 DNA follows: TGTGCCACCCCAGGGGTTGGTTTCTACAATGAGCAGTTCTTC. This translates into CATPGVGFYNEQFF.

This clonotype was picked up many times. The genes are TRBV12-3 or TRBV12-4 and TRBJ2-1; TRBD1 aligns across 7 bases. CDR3 size: 11 residues. Losses at the gene ends were 5 bases for V and 10 bases for J; bases not matched to a gene: 2. CDR3 bases: TGTGCCAGCAGTATCAGGGGGGAGCAGTTCTTC. Encoded protein: CASSIRGEQFF.

CDR3 loop: CASSSHLIGDAGNTIYF. The DNA of the CDR3 is TGTGCCAGCAGTTCTCATCTGATCGGGGACGCTGGAAACACCATATATTTT. The chain links TRBV6-2 or TRBV6-3 to TRBJ1-3; possible D gene TRBD1, 5 bases. With 4 bases removed from V and 2 bases from J, the gap between germline ends came to 18 bases. Germline V lookup: CDR1 MNHEY, CDR2 SVGEGT. CDR3 length: 17 amino acids.

The table lists this clonotype with many counts. The chain combines TRBV18 with TRBJ2-7; D not resolved. This CDR3 comprises 14 residues. V lost 2 bases and J lost 2, with 10 bases in between. Germline CDR1 reads KGHSH; CDR2 reads LQKENI. The chain's CDR3 is CASSPSAATYEQYF. CDR3 nucleotide sequence: TGTGCCAGCTCACCATCTGCAGCCACCTACGAGCAGTACTTC.

A remark on this clonotype: The junction departs from germline at one end; a sequencing error may be responsible. The V gene is TRBV5-8, the J gene TRBJ2-5; D may be TRBD1 (6 bases). The CDR3 has 12 amino acids. CDR1 SGHTS and CDR2 YDEGEE come from the germline V gene. DNA for the CDR3: TGTGCCAGCAGCTTGGCAGGGGAGACCCAGTGCTTC. Translated, it gives CASSLAGETQCF.

This chain connects TRBV6-2 or TRBV6-3 to TRBJ2-7, with 7 bases matching TRBD1. Germline V gene data show CDR1 as MNHEY and CDR2 as SVGEGT. Trimming cost V 5 bases and J 6 bases; bases outside gene matches: 10. This CDR3 is built from 14 residues. CDR3 in amino acids: CASSPSTGYGEQYF. CDR3 DNA: TGTGCCAGCAGTCCCTCGACAGGGTATGGCGAGCAGTACTTC.

This clonotype was seen many times. V gene TRBV11-2 combines with J gene TRBJ2-7; TRBD2 matches 7 bases. Germline V gene data show CDR1 as SGHAT and CDR2 as FQNNGV. Losses at the gene ends were 5 bases for V and 4 bases for J; bases not matched to a gene: 11. This CDR3 comprises 15 residues. As DNA, the CDR3 is TGTGCCAGCAGCCCTCTAGCGGACCAACCTTACGAGCAGTACTTC. Translated, it gives CASSPLADQPYEQYF.

In its sample, this clonotype was seen a few times. The rearrangement joins TRBV10-3 to TRBJ2-3; D is ambiguous. V lost 2 bases and J 4 bases, leaving 10 bases between the germline ends. Germline V gives CDR1 ENHRY, CDR2 SYGVKD. The CDR3 contains 14 residues. In DNA form, the CDR3 reads TGTGCCATCAGTGAGCCTAGGAGCCCAGATACGCAGTATTTT. Translating it yields CAISEPRSPDTQYF.

The table lists this clonotype with many counts. The chain combines TRBV27 with TRBJ1-6; the D gene is possibly TRBD1 (6 bases). The CDR3 has 16 residues. CDR1 and CDR2 (germline): MNHEY, SMNVEV (reference sequence). Trimming took off 5 bases at V and 10 bases at J, with 21 bases between the two ends. The CDR3, as DNA: TGTGCCAGCAGTCCAAGAGCACAGGGAATCGGGTCACCCCTCCACTTT. Its protein is CASSPRAQGIGSPLHF.

With respect to this clonotype: A read error may be the cause here, since a much bigger clone is one base away. This chain's CDR3 is CASSQGKTGGGYTF. In DNA, the CDR3 is TGCGCCAGCAGCCAAGGAAAGACAGGGGGTGGCTACACCTTC. The chain couples TRBV4-1 to TRBJ1-2; TRBD1 matches 9 bases. The trim removed 1 base at V and 7 bases at J, leaving 4 bases unmatched. Germline V lookup: CDR1 MGHRA, CDR2 YSYEKL. This CDR3 is built from 14 residues.

The chain combines TRBV19 with TRBJ2-3; possibly TRBD1 for D (6 bases). Germline-derived CDR1 and CDR2 are LNHDA and SQIVND (reference sequence). Trimming stripped 10 bases from V and 5 bases from J, with 19 bases between. The CDR3 is 14 amino acids. As DNA, the CDR3 is TGTGCCACTACCGGGACAACAGGCGGAGATACGCAGTATTTT. Amino acid sequence: CATTGTTGGDTQYF.